The 6 T cell receptor beta chains below all came from one sample that was sequenced in a study of T-cell memory formation after mild COVID-19 listed by TCRdb under 2021. The library came from 5' RACE. These reads were obtained on an Illumina NovaSeq 6000. TCRdb trimmed the raw reads at Q25, called clones with MiXCR and kept productive beta chains. Each CDR3 protein appears once, grouped with its most common genes and DNA. The sample records about 90,000 distinct CDR3 sequences, approximately 13% of which are singletons. Of the sample, about 27% falls within the top ten clones. The sample taken for sequencing was PBMCs or a T cell subset sorted from them (not recorded which). The origin of the receptors is an adult woman who had mild COVID-19 (a few samples of this study predate the infection). The sample titles of this study are shuffled in the database, so cell type and time point are left out; the donor was told from shared clones.

This clonotype was detected only a few times. The chain joins TRBV9 to TRBJ1-2, with D perhaps TRBD1 (5 bases). Between the trimmed V and J ends, which lost 4 bases and 8 bases, there was a span of 21 bases. Germline V gene data show CDR1 as SGDLS and CDR2 as YYNGEE. This CDR3 spans 15 amino acids. The CDR3 region is CASSPLSGTDDGYTF. In DNA, the CDR3 is TGTGCCAGCAGCCCCCTCTCCGGGACGGATGACGGCTACACCTTC.

This clonotype was seen a few times. The CDR3 here is CASSVGTTPTANTGELFF. DNA for the CDR3: TGTGCCAGCAGCGTAGGAACCACCCCTACCGCGAACACCGGGGAGCTGTTTTTT. The chain uses TRBV9 and TRBJ2-2; D remains ambiguous. The V end lost 0 bases, the J end lost 0 bases, and 15 bases lay between the germline ends. The CDR3 has 18 residues. Germline CDR1 and CDR2: SGDLS and YYNGEE.

CDR3 protein: CASSQESGTALYEQYF. For the CDR3, the DNA is TGTGCCAGCAGCCAAGAGTCCGGGACAGCTCTATACGAGCAGTACTTC. The V and J genes are TRBV4-2 and TRBJ2-7, with 7 nucleotides matching TRBD1. This CDR3 is built from 16 residues. From germline, CDR1 is LGHNA and CDR2 YNFKEQ. The V segment lost 0 bases and the J segment 4 bases; nucleotides outside the gene matches: 9.

The chain couples TRBV11-2 to TRBJ1-2; D call uncertain. The CDR3 covers 16 residues. Germline V gene sequence: CDR1 SGHAT, CDR2 FQNNGV. Deletions cut 1 base from V and 0 bases from J, with 12 bases between. CDR3 protein: CASSLGWGTANYGYTF. The CDR3 nucleotides are TGTGCCAGCAGCTTAGGATGGGGTACAGCTAACTATGGCTACACCTTC.

This rearrangement joins TRBV7-2 to TRBJ2-3; the D gene is possibly TRBD2 (5 bases). This CDR3 has 15 amino acids. V lost 10 bases to trimming and J lost 2 bases, with 19 bases between them. Germline CDR1 is SGHTA and CDR2 is FQGNSA. The CDR3 loop is CATEPPAASTDTQYF. The CDR3, as DNA: TGTGCCACCGAGCCGCCAGCGGCGTCCACAGATACGCAGTATTTT.

This clonotype was seen a handful of times. J is TRBJ2-2 and V is TRBV12-3 or TRBV12-4, with D unclear. This CDR3 spans 13 amino acids. V was shortened by 5 bases and J by 4 bases, with 8 bases between the two germline ends. CDR3 protein: CASSPEPTGELFF. As DNA, the CDR3 is TGTGCCAGCAGTCCGGAACCCACCGGGGAGCTGTTTTTT.